This TCR beta chain derives from a study of technical replicates of blood from several donors. Measured with immunoSEQ multiplex PCR; TCRdb has only the in-frame clones, and not every one. The data hold under 70,000 clones, with 80% to 95% observed a single time. Trimming cost V 6 bases and J 6 bases; bases outside gene matches: 11. The CDR3 has 15 residues. Germline CDR1 reads MNHEY; CDR2 reads SVGAGI. What was sequenced was PBMCs. The TCR was taken from a human donor in good health. Some clones in this sample may be carry-over from other donors' samples. The chain uses TRBV6-5 and TRBJ2-3, with TRBD2 matching 8 bases. The CDR3 DNA reads TGTGCCAGCAGCCCGCCAATCCGGGGGGGTGATACGCAGTATTTT. Translation gives CASSPPIRGGDTQYF.